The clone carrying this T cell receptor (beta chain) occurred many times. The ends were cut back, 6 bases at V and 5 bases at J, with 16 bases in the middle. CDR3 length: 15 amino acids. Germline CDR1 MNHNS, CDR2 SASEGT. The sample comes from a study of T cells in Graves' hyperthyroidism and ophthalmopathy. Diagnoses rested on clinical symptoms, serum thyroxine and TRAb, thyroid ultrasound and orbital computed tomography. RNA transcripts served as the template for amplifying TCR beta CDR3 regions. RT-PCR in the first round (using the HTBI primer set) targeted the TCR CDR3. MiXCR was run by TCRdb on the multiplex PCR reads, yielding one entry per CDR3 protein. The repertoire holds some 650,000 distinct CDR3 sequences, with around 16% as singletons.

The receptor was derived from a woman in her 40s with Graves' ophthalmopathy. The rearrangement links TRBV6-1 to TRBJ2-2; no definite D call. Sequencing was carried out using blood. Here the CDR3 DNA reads TGTGCCAGCAGCTCCAAGGGCTTGGGGACCGGGGAGCTGTTTTTT. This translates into CASSSKGLGTGELFF.